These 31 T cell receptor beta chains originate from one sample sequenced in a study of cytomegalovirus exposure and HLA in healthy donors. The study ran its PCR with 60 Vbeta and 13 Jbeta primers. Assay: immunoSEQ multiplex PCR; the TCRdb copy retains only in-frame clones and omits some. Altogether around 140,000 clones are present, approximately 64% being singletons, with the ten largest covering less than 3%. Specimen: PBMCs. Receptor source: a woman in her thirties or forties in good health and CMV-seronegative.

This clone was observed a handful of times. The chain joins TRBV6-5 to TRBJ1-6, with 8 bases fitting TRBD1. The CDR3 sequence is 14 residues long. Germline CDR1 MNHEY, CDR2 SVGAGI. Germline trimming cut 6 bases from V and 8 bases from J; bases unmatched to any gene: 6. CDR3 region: CASRLGQGYSPLHF. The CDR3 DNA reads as TGTGCCAGCAGATTAGGACAGGGTTATTCACCCCTCCACTTT.

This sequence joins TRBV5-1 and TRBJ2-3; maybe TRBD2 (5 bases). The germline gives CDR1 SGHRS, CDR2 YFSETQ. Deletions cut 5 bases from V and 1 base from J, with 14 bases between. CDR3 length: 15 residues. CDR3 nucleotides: TGCGCCAGCAGGTCCGGTGAGGGCGGCACAGATACGCAGTATTTT. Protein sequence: CASRSGEGGTDTQYF.

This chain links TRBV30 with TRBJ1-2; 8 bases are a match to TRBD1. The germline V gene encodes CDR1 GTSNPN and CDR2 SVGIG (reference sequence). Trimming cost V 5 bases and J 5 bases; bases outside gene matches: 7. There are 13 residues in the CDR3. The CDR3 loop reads CAWATGGPYGYTF. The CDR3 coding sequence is TGTGCCTGGGCCACAGGGGGACCTTATGGCTACACCTTC.

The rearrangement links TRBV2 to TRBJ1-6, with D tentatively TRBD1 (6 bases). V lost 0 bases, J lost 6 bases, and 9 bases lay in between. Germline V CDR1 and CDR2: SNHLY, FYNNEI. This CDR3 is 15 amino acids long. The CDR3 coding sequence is TGTGCCAGCAGTGAAGCGACAGGACCTAATTCACCCCTCCACTTT. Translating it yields CASSEATGPNSPLHF.

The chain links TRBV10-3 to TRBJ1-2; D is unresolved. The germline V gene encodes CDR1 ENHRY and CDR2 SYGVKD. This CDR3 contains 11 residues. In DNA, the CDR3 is TGTGCGACCGGGAGGGAATATGGCTACACCTTC. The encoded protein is CATGREYGYTF.

The CDR3 loop is CASSQELAATGELFF. Here the CDR3 DNA reads TGCGCCAGCAGCCAAGAACTAGCGGCAACCGGGGAGCTGTTTTTT. The chain uses TRBV4-1 and TRBJ2-2; 8 bases fit TRBD2. V was clipped by 0 bases and J by 5 bases; unmatched bases: 2. The CDR3 extends over 15 amino acids. Germline CDR1 reads MGHRA; CDR2 reads YSYEKL.

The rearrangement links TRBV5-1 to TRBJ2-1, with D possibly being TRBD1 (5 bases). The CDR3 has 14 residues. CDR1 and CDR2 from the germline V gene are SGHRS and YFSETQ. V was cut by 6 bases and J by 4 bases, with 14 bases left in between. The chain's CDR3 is CASTPDSTYNEQFF. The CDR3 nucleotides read TGCGCCAGCACCCCCGACAGTACATACAATGAGCAGTTCTTC. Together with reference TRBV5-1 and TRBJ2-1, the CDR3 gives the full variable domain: KAGVTQTPRYLIKTRGQQVTLSCSPISGHRSVSWYQQTPGQGLQFLFEYFSETQRNKGNFPGRFSGRQFSNSRSEMNVSTLELGDSALYLCASTPDSTYNEQFFGPGTRLTVL.

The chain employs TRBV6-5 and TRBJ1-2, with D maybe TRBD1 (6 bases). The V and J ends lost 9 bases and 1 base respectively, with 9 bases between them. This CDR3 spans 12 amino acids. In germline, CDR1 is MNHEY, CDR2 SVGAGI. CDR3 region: CASYRVNYGYTF. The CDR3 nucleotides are TGTGCCAGTTACAGGGTTAACTATGGCTACACCTTC.

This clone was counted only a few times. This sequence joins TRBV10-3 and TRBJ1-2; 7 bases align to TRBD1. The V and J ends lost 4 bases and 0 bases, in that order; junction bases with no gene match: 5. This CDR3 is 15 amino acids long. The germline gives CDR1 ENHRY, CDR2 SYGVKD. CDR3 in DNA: TGTGCCATCAGTGGGAGGGACAGCTCTAACTATGGCTACACCTTC. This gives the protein CAISGRDSSNYGYTF.

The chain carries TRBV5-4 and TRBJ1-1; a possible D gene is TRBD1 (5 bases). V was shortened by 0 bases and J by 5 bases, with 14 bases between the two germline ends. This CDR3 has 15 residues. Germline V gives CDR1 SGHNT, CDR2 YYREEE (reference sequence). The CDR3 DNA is TGTGCCAGCAGCTTGGGTAGGGGCGGTGATACTGAAGCTTTCTTT. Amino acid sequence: CASSLGRGGDTEAFF.

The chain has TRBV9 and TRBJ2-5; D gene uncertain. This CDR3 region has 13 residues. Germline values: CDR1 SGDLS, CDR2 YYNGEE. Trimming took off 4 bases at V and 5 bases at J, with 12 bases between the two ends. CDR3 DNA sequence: TGTGCCAGCAGCCCCTCCGGGTGGGAGACCCAGTACTTC. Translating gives CASSPSGWETQYF. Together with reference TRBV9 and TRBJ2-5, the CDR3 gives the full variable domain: DSGVTQTPKHLITATGQRVTLRCSPRSGDLSVYWYQQSLDQGLQFLIQYYNGEERAKGNILERFSAQQFPDLHSELNLSSLELGDSALYFCASSPSGWETQYFGPGTRLLVL.

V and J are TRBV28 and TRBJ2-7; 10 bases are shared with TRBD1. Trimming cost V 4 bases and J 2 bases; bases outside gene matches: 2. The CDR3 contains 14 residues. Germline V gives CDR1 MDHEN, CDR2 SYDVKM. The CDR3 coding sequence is TGTGCCAGCAGTTGGGGGACAGGGGCCTACGAGCAGTACTTC. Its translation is CASSWGTGAYEQYF. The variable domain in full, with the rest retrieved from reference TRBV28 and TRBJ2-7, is DVKVTQSSRYLVKRTGEKVFLECVQDMDHENMFWYRQDPGLGLRLIYFSYDVKMKEKGDIPEGYSVSREKKERFSLILESASTNQTSMYLCASSWGTGAYEQYFGPGTRLTVT.

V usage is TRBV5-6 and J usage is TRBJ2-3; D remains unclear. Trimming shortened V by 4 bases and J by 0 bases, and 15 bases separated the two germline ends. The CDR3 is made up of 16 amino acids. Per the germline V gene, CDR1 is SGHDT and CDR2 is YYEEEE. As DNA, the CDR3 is TGTGCCAGCAGCCGCCCCTCCTCCCTAAGCACAGATACGCAGTATTTT. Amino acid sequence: CASSRPSSLSTDTQYF.

The CDR3 region is CASSERVATEGETQYF. The CDR3 nucleotides read TGCGCCAGCAGTGAGAGAGTCGCGACGGAGGGAGAGACCCAGTACTTC. The chain joins TRBV10-1 to TRBJ2-5; maybe TRBD2 (6 bases). Trimming removed 2 bases from V and 4 bases from J, with 17 bases in between. The CDR3 consists of 16 residues. Germline loops: CDR1 WNHNN, CDR2 SYGVQD (reference sequence).

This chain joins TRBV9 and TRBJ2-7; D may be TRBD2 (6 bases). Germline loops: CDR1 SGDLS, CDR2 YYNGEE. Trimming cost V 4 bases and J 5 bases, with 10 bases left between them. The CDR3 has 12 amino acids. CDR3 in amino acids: CASSSGGDEQYF. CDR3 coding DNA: TGTGCCAGCAGCTCCGGGGGAGACGAGCAGTACTTC.

The CDR3 bases are TGTGCCAGCAGCTTAGGTCCAGGGGAAGGTGGCTACACCTTC. Protein sequence: CASSLGPGEGGYTF. This chain connects TRBV7-2 to TRBJ1-2; tentatively, D is TRBD1 (6 bases). CDR3 size: 14 residues. Germline lookup yields CDR1 SGHTA and CDR2 FQGNSA. Trimming took 1 base from V and 7 from J, leaving 13 bases between them.

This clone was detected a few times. The CDR3 region has the DNA TGTGCCAGCAGGAAACAGGCCCTTCAAGGATATGGCTACACCTTC. Translated, it gives CASRKQALQGYGYTF. The V and J genes are TRBV2 and TRBJ1-2, with D maybe TRBD1 (5 bases). V lost 6 bases, J lost 5 bases, and 19 bases lay in between. This CDR3 contains 15 residues. Germline values: CDR1 SNHLY, CDR2 FYNNEI.

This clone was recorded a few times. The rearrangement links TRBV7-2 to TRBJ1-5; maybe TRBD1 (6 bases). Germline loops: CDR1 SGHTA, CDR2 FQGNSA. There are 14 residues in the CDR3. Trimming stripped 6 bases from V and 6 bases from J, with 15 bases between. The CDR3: CASSPQGSGQPQHF. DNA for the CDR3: TGTGCCAGCAGTCCACAGGGATCGGGTCAGCCCCAGCATTTT.

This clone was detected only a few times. The CDR3 spells CASSLLGQKNEKLFF. For the CDR3, the DNA is TGTGCCAGCAGCTTGCTGGGGCAGAAAAATGAAAAACTGTTTTTT. This chain links TRBV7-2 with TRBJ1-4; D possibly corresponds to TRBD1 (5 bases). V gave up 3 bases and J gave up 5 bases, with 13 bases separating them. The CDR3 covers 15 residues. Germline CDR1 reads SGHTA; CDR2 reads FQGNSA.

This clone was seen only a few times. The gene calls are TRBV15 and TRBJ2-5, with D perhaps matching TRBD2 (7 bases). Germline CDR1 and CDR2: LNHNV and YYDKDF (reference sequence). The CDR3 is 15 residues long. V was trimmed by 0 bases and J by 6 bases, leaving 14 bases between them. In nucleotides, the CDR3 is TGTGCCACCAGCAGAGACCAAGGGGGGGTGAAGACCCAGTACTTC. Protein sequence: CATSRDQGGVKTQYF.

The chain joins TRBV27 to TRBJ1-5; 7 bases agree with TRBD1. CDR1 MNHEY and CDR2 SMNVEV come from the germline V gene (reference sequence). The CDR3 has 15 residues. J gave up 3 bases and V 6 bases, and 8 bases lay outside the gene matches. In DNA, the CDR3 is TGTGCCAGCAGCCCCGGGACAGTGCCCAATCAGCCCCAGCATTTT. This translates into CASSPGTVPNQPQHF.

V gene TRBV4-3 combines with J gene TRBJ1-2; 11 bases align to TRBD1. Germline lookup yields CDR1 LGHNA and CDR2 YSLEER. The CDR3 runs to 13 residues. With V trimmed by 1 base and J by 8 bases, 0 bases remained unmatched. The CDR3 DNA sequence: TGCGCCAGCAGCCAAGGGGACAGGGGGGGCTACACCTTC. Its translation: CASSQGDRGGYTF.

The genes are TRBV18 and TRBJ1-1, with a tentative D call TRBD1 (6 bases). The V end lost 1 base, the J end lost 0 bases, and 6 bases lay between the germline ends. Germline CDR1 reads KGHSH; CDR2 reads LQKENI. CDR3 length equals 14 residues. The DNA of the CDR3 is TGTGCCAGCTCACCACAGGGGGTGAACACTGAAGCTTTCTTT. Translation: CASSPQGVNTEAFF. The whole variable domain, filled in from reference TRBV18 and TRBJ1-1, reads NAGVMQNPRHLVRRRGQEARLRCSPMKGHSHVYWYRQLPEEGLKFMVYLQKENIIDESGMPKERFSAEFPKEGPSILRIQQVVRGDSAAYFCASSPQGVNTEAFFGQGTRLTVV.

Here the CDR3 DNA reads TGTGCCAGCAGCTTAGGAGTATTGGAGACCCAGTACTTC. The encoded protein is CASSLGVLETQYF. The V and J genes are TRBV7-2 and TRBJ2-5; D gene uncertain. CDR1 and CDR2 from the germline V gene are SGHTA and FQGNSA. Trimming took 1 base from V and 5 from J, leaving 8 bases between them. The CDR3 is 13 amino acids.

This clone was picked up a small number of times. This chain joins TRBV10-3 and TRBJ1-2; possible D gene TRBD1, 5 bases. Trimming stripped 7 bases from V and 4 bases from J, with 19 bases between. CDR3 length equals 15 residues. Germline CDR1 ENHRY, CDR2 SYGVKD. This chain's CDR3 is CAITSDKVRPYGYTF. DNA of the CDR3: TGTGCCATCACTTCGGACAAAGTAAGGCCCTATGGCTACACCTTC.

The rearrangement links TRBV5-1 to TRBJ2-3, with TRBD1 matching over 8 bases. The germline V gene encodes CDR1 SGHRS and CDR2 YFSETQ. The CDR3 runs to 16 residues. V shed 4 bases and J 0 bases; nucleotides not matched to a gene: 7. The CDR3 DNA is TGCGCCAGCAGCACACAGGGGGTCTCTAGCACAGATACGCAGTATTTT. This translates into CASSTQGVSSTDTQYF. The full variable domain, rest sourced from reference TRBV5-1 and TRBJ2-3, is KAGVTQTPRYLIKTRGQQVTLSCSPISGHRSVSWYQQTPGQGLQFLFEYFSETQRNKGNFPGRFSGRQFSNSRSEMNVSTLELGDSALYLCASSTQGVSSTDTQYFGPGTRLTVL.

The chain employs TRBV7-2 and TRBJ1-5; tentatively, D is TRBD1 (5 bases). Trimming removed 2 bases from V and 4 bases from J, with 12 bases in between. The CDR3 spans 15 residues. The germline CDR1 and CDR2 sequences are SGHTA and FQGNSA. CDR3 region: CASSLNGGRNQPQHF. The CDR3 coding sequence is TGTGCCAGCAGCTTAAACGGGGGGAGGAATCAGCCCCAGCATTTT.

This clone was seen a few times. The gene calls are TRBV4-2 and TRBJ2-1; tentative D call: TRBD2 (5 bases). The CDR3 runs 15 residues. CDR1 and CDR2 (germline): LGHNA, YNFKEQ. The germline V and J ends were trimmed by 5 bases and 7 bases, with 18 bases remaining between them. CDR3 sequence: CASSSRTEARNEQFF. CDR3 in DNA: TGTGCCAGCAGCTCTCGGACGGAGGCGCGTAATGAGCAGTTCTTC.

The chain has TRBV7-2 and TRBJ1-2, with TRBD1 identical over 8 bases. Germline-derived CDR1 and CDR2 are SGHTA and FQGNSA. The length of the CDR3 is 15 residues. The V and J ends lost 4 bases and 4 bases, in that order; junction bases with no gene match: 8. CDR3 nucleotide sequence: TGTGCCAGCAGCTCAGTGGCAGGGGGCCTCTATGGCTACACCTTC. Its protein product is CASSSVAGGLYGYTF.

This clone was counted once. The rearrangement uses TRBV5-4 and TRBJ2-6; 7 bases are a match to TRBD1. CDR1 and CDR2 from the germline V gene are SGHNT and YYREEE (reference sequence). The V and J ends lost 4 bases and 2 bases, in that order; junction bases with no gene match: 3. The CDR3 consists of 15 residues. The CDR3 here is CASSNRGPGANVLTF. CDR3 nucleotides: TGTGCCAGCAGCAACAGGGGCCCTGGGGCCAACGTCCTGACTTTC.

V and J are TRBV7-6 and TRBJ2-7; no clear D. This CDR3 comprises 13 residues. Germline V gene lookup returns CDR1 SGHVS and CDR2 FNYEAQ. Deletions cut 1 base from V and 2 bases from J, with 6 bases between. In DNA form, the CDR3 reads TGTGCCAGCAGCTTAGGAGAAACCTACGAGCAGTACTTC. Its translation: CASSLGETYEQYF.